The 3 T cell receptor beta chains listed next were all sequenced from one sample in a study of Tregs in tolerant kidney transplant recipients. The protocol was immunoSEQ multiplex PCR, while the TCRdb copy is restricted to in-frame clones and leaves out a portion. The sample shows 16,000 or so clones, around 55% of them seen only once. For these TCRs, the target antigens are not known. The sequenced sample consisted of Tregs from blood cultured with allogeneic cells. The receptors were gathered from a human donor in good health.

J is TRBJ1-2 and V is TRBV2; 9 positions match TRBD1. Germline CDR1 and CDR2: SNHLY and FYNNEI. The CDR3 has 15 residues. J gave up 5 bases and V 6 bases, and 10 bases lay outside the gene matches. The CDR3: CASRGRDRDPYGYTF. For the CDR3, the DNA is TGTGCCAGCAGGGGCCGGGACAGGGACCCGTATGGCTACACCTTC. Full variable domain (remainder filled in from reference TRBV2 and TRBJ1-2): EPEVTQTPSHQVTQMGQEVILRCVPISNHLYFYWYRQILGQKVEFLVSFYNNEISEKSEIFDDQFSVERPDGSNFTLKIRSTKLEDSAMYFCASRGRDRDPYGYTFGSGTRLTVV.

The table lists this clone with a few counts. J is TRBJ2-2 and V is TRBV4-1, with D possibly being TRBD2 (7 bases). Germline CDR1 and CDR2: MGHRA and YSYEKL. Trimming took off 0 bases at V and 4 bases at J, with 9 bases between the two ends. This CDR3 has 15 amino acids. CDR3 sequence reads: CASSQDRGGTGELFF. CDR3 DNA sequence: TGCGCCAGCAGCCAAGATAGGGGGGGCACCGGGGAGCTGTTTTTT.

This chain uses TRBV7-9 with TRBJ1-4; no clear D gene. The V gene's germline CDR1 is SEHNR and CDR2 FQNEAQ (reference sequence). The CDR3 runs to 14 residues. V was clipped by 5 bases and J by 6 bases, with 13 bases between them. The CDR3 reads CASSRTSFDEKLFF. CDR3 sequence (DNA): TGTGCCAGCAGCAGGACTTCTTTTGATGAAAAACTGTTTTTT.